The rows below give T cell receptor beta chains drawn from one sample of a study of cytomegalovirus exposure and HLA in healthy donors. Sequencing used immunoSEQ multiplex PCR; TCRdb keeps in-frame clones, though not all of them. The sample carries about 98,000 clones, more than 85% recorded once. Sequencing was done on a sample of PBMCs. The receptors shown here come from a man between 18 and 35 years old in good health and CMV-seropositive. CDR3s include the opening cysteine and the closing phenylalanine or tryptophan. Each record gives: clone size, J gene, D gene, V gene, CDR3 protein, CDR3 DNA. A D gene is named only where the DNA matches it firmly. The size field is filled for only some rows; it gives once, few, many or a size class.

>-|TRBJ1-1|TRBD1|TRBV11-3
CASSLWRGQDTEAFF
TGTGCCAGCAGCTTATGGAGGGGGCAGGACACTGAAGCTTTCTTT
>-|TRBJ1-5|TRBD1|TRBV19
CASSIRGQGNQPQHF
TGTGCCAGTAGTATAAGGGGGCAGGGCAATCAGCCCCAGCATTTT
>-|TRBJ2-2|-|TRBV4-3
CASSHIPGDATGELFF
TGCGCCAGCAGCCACATTCCAGGGGATGCCACCGGGGAGCTGTTTTTT
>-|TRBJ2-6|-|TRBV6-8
CASSCHQQSRANVLTF
TGTGCCAGCAGTTGTCACCAACAAAGTCGGGCCAACGTCCTGACTTTC
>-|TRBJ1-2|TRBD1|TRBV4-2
CASSQMGGQGANYGYTF
TGTGCCAGCAGCCAGATGGGTGGACAGGGAGCTAACTATGGCTACACCTTC
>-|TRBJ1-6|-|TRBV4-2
CASSANRAPDSPLHF
TGTGCCAGCAGCGCTAACAGGGCCCCGGATTCACCCCTCCACTTT
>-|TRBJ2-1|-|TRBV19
CASSIFPGLNNEQFF
TGTGCCAGTAGTATCTTCCCGGGACTCAACAATGAGCAGTTCTTC
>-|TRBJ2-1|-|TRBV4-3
CASSQDHLSVNEQFF
TGCGCCAGCAGCCAAGACCATCTTAGCGTCAATGAGCAGTTCTTC
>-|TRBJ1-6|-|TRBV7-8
CASSLIPEADYNSPLHF
TGTGCCAGCAGCTTAATACCAGAGGCGGATTATAATTCACCCCTCCACTTT
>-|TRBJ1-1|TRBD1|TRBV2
CASSRQGANPEAFF
TGTGCCAGCAGCCGACAGGGGGCGAATCCTGAAGCTTTCTTT
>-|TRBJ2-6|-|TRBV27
CASSPTQGSGANVLTF
TGTGCCAGCAGTCCTACTCAGGGCTCTGGGGCCAACGTCCTGACTTTC
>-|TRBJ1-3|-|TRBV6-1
CASSGTSGTLVGNTIYF
TGTGCCAGCAGTGGAACATCCGGGACTCTGGTAGGAAACACCATATATTTT
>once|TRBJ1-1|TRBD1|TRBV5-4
CASSYDREGEAFF
TGTGCCAGCAGCTACGACAGGGAAGGGGAAGCTTTCTTT
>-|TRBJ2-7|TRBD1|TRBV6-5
CASSLTGGGDEQYF
TGTGCCAGCAGCCTTACAGGGGGCGGCGACGAGCAGTACTTC
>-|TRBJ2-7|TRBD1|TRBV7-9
CASSLRQGSYEQYF
TGTGCCAGCAGCTTGAGACAGGGCTCCTACGAGCAGTACTTC
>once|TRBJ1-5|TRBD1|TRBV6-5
CASSYTTGTDQPQHF
TGTGCCAGCAGTTACACGACAGGGACTGATCAGCCCCAGCATTTT
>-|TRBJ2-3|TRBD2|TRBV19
CASSLLAGGGGATDTQYF
TGTGCCAGTAGTCTTCTAGCGGGAGGAGGCGGGGCCACAGATACGCAGTATTTT
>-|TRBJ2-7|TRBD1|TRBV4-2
CASSQDRTGYYEQYF
TGTGCCAGCAGCCAAGATCGGACAGGGTATTACGAGCAGTACTTC
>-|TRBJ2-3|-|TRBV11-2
CASSLDRVDTQYF
TGTGCCAGCAGCTTAGATCGGGTGGATACGCAGTATTTT
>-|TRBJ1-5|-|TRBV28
CASSLTQGSNQPQHF
TGTGCCAGCAGTTTAACACAGGGTAGCAATCAGCCCCAGCATTTT
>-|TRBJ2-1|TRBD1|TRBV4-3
CASSNRDRYYNEQFF
TGCGCCAGCAGCAACCGGGACAGATACTACAATGAGCAGTTCTTC
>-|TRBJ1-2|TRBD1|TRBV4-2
CASSQVGQGANYGYTF
TGTGCCAGCAGCCAAGTAGGACAGGGGGCGAACTATGGCTACACCTTC
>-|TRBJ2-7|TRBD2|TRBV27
CASSPPSGGTYEQYF
TGTGCCAGCAGTCCCCCTAGCGGGGGGACCTACGAGCAGTACTTC